The clone carrying this T cell receptor beta chain has at least ten counts. The data were taken from a study of CD8+CD57+ T cells in acquired aplastic anemia. Patients included in sequencing had previously demonstrated CD8+CD57+ cell expansion by flow cytometry. Patients had not yet gotten any therapy when their blood was taken for sampling. Genomic DNA templated the TCR beta VDJ and CDR3 profiling. MiXCR, run by TCRdb on the reads, gives a single entry per CDR3 protein. The table has 150,000 to 180,000 distinct CDR3 sequences, roughly half seen once. The germline V gene has CDR1 LNHDA and CDR2 SQIVND (reference sequence). V dropped 3 bases and J dropped 8 bases, with 13 bases sitting between them. This CDR3 region has 13 residues.

This clonotype originated in a human donor with aplastic anemia. The chain is built from TRBV19 and TRBJ1-2; D possibly corresponds to TRBD1 (5 bases). The sequencing sample was made of sorted CD4+, CD8+, or CD8+CD57+ T cells (not recorded which) from PBMCs. The DNA of the CDR3 is TGTGCCAGTAGTATCTCCGGGGCAAGGGGCTACACCTTC. Protein: CASSISGARGYTF. The full variable domain, rest sourced from reference TRBV19 and TRBJ1-2, is DGGITQSPKYLFRKEGQNVTLSCEQNLNHDAMYWYRQDPGQGLRLIYYSQIVNDFQKGDIAEGYSVSREKKESFPLTVTSAQKNPTAFYLCASSISGARGYTFGSGTRLTVV.